This T cell receptor (beta chain) was profiled in a study of tumor-infiltrating lymphocytes in primary liver carcinoma. Overall study: The patients, men and women alike, were aged 30 to 69 years. Whole-study findings and limits: Tumor specimens were characterized by a significantly higher top-250-clone fraction than blood (p = 0.039). Tumor-adjacent and tumor-blood pairs overlapped less than tumor region pairs did.

The CDR3 spans 13 residues. Trimming pared 11 bases from V and 2 bases from J, leaving 14 bases between. Germline V gene sequence: CDR1 ENHRY, CDR2 SYGVKD. A primer in the constant region served to generate TCR beta cDNA from roughly 450 ng of total RNA. Each TCR beta library was derived from three nested multiplex PCR rounds that employed slightly modified ARM-PCR. Each of the first two PCR rounds ran approximately 10 cycles with TRBV1-TRBV30 forward and C-beta reverse primers. TCRdb reprocessed the multiplex PCR reads via MiXCR and lists one record per CDR3 protein. The sample records about 37,000 distinct CDR3 sequences, roughly 80% being singletons. Concerning this clonotype itself: Its antigen remains unknown.

Total RNA and DNA came together from 20-30 mg of bulk tissue without cell sorting. What was sequenced was tumor-adjacent normal liver tissue. The V and J genes are TRBV10-3 and TRBJ2-3, with D perhaps matching TRBD2 (5 bases). This clonotype was obtained from a man between 40 and 49 years old with primary liver carcinoma and hepatitis B virus infection. The CDR3 DNA follows: TGTGCCTTCGGGGATGGGTACACAGATACGCAGTATTTT. This translates into CAFGDGYTDTQYF.